This T cell receptor beta chain was documented in a study of control samples from healthy donors and cancer patients. Germline values: CDR1 SEHNR, CDR2 FQNEAQ (reference sequence). This CDR3 has 14 amino acids. V was shortened by 4 bases and J by 6 bases, with 13 bases between the two germline ends. Only in-frame clones appear in the TCRdb table, and some are missing; sequencing was by immunoSEQ multiplex PCR. This sample has 150,000 to 200,000 clones; about 91% occur once, and the top ten carry about 2.1%. This clonotype originated in a middle-aged woman in good health. Sequencing was carried out using blood. The chain uses TRBV7-9 and TRBJ2-1; D is perhaps TRBD1 or TRBD2 (5 bases each). The CDR3 loop reads CASSSSGPSNEQFF. The CDR3 bases are TGTGCCAGCAGCTCTTCGGGACCGAGCAATGAGCAGTTCTTC. Together with reference TRBV7-9 and TRBJ2-1, the CDR3 gives the full variable domain: DTGVSQNPRHKITKRGQNVTFRCDPISEHNRLYWYRQTLGQGPEFLTYFQNEAQLEKSRLLSDRFSAERPKGSFSTLEIQRTEQGDSAMYLCASSSSGPSNEQFFGPGTRLTVL.